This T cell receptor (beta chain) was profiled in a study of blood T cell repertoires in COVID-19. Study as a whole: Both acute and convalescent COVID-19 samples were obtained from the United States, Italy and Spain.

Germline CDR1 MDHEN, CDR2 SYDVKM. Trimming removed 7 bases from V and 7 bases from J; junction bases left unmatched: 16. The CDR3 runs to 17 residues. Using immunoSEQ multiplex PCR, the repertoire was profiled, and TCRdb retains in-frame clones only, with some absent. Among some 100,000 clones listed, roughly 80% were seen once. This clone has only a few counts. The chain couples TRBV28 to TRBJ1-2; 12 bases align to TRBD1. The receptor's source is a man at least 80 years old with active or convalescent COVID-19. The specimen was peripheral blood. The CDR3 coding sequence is TGTGCCAGCACTCCTCCTGGGACAGGGGGCGCGGCGGGTGGCTACACCTTC. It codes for CASTPPGTGGAAGGYTF.